The rows below give T cell receptor beta chains drawn from one sample of a study of human T cells and chemical hapten exposure. MiXCR, run by TCRdb on the RACE reads, gives a single entry per CDR3 protein. The sample records fewer than 200,000 distinct CDR3 sequences, more than 25% being singletons. The specimen was whole blood, collected in connection with sensitization to the hapten diphenylcyclopropenone (DPC). The origin of the receptors is a woman in her 30s with alopecia areata. Some clones in this sample may be carry-over from other donors' samples. CDR3s leave out the opening cysteine and the closing phenylalanine or tryptophan. Not every row has a clone size; where given, it reads once, few, many or a size class.

V gene: TRBV11-1; clone size: -; CDR3 protein: ASSSRTSGLTGELF
V gene: TRBV12-3/TRBV12-4; clone size: few; CDR3 protein: ASSSTTGANTGELF
V gene: TRBV11-2; clone size: few; CDR3 protein: ASTKTQAQSFLYEQY
V gene: TRBV19; clone size: -; CDR3 protein: ATWDGGRAGELF
V gene: TRBV29-1; clone size: -; CDR3 protein: SVRETVSYEQY
V gene: TRBV4-1; clone size: few; CDR3 protein: ASSRGASRTDTQY
V gene: TRBV29-1; clone size: -; CDR3 protein: SVWTATEAF
V gene: TRBV9; clone size: few; CDR3 protein: ASSATGGGGYTEAF
V gene: TRBV28; clone size: few; CDR3 protein: ASSLIVDHNEQF
V gene: TRBV4-1; clone size: -; CDR3 protein: ASSQVSFGNTIY
V gene: TRBV10-3; clone size: few; CDR3 protein: AISTGPPSYEQY
V gene: TRBV28; clone size: few; CDR3 protein: ASSLSQRKQF
V gene: TRBV9; clone size: few; CDR3 protein: ASSPGLAGLGTQY
V gene: TRBV30; clone size: -; CDR3 protein: AWRQGNTIY
V gene: TRBV29-1; clone size: few; CDR3 protein: SVDRTGGNTEAF
V gene: TRBV29-1; clone size: -; CDR3 protein: SVAGSKETQY
V gene: TRBV9; clone size: few; CDR3 protein: ASSLTGGTDTQY
V gene: TRBV2; clone size: -; CDR3 protein: ASSESAGRSTDTQY
V gene: TRBV4-3; clone size: -; CDR3 protein: ASSQEGGQPQH
V gene: TRBV11-3; clone size: -; CDR3 protein: ASSNRTTGELF
V gene: TRBV10-3; clone size: few; CDR3 protein: AISERDNEQF
V gene: TRBV3-1; clone size: -; CDR3 protein: ASSQDPGIYEQY
V gene: TRBV27; clone size: once; CDR3 protein: ASSSGPLRWQY
V gene: TRBV28; clone size: few; CDR3 protein: ASSNGQLKAF
V gene: TRBV6-2/TRBV6-3; clone size: once; CDR3 protein: ASSTGLDRPNTEAF
V gene: TRBV3-1; clone size: few; CDR3 protein: ASSQGTGSRRGF
V gene: TRBV7-9; clone size: -; CDR3 protein: ASSLVEGVEQF
V gene: TRBV5-1; clone size: -; CDR3 protein: ASSKGDTDTQY
V gene: TRBV5-1; clone size: few; CDR3 protein: ASSGTQGLAF
V gene: TRBV6-5; clone size: -; CDR3 protein: ASSYSGPGQGRETQY
V gene: TRBV7-2; clone size: -; CDR3 protein: ASSTHQDTEAF
V gene: TRBV11-1; clone size: few; CDR3 protein: ASSLMTYASTDTQY
V gene: TRBV5-4; clone size: -; CDR3 protein: ASSTGTGGVGANVLT
V gene: TRBV7-9; clone size: few; CDR3 protein: ASSFGQANNSPLH
V gene: TRBV6-2/TRBV6-3; clone size: few; CDR3 protein: ASSTYRYEQY
V gene: TRBV5-1; clone size: -; CDR3 protein: ASSLTGGENTEAF
V gene: TRBV6-2/TRBV6-3; clone size: few; CDR3 protein: ASSYSEYEQY
V gene: TRBV29-1; clone size: -; CDR3 protein: GVGGLAGTQY
V gene: TRBV21-1; clone size: few; CDR3 protein: AMEGKARSYNEQF
V gene: TRBV2; clone size: -; CDR3 protein: ATWGGGSAVEQF
V gene: TRBV7-9; clone size: -; CDR3 protein: ASSHRQGTGRNEQF
V gene: TRBV30; clone size: many; CDR3 protein: AWGVSREQF
V gene: TRBV29-1; clone size: -; CDR3 protein: SVGSGADTQY
V gene: TRBV20-1; clone size: -; CDR3 protein: SARDSGGSDTQY
V gene: TRBV28; clone size: -; CDR3 protein: ASSSSYRGAGQGGELF
V gene: TRBV4-1; clone size: few; CDR3 protein: ASSQGQGVETQY
V gene: TRBV18; clone size: -; CDR3 protein: ASSPIHRADQPQH
V gene: TRBV28; clone size: few; CDR3 protein: ASSPPGLAGGDSDTQY
V gene: TRBV6-2/TRBV6-3; clone size: -; CDR3 protein: ASSPTGGYYGYT
V gene: TRBV28; clone size: few; CDR3 protein: ASSPTGTGLWEQY
V gene: TRBV11-2; clone size: many; CDR3 protein: ASSPGTDTQY
V gene: TRBV29-1; clone size: -; CDR3 protein: SFSGAPDTQY
V gene: TRBV30; clone size: few; CDR3 protein: AWALGGYEQY
V gene: TRBV29-1; clone size: -; CDR3 protein: SVEVFKTGSSYNEQF
V gene: TRBV7-2; clone size: few; CDR3 protein: ASSPLVGYNEQF
V gene: TRBV28; clone size: -; CDR3 protein: ASRDPAQPQH
V gene: TRBV12-3/TRBV12-4; clone size: -; CDR3 protein: ASSFWGGTRNIQY
V gene: TRBV4-2; clone size: -; CDR3 protein: ASSQGDRGGQPQH
V gene: TRBV2; clone size: few; CDR3 protein: ASSGGTEYEKLF